The subject of this entry is one T cell receptor (beta chain). These data are taken from a study of blood T cell repertoires in COVID-19. Study-wide background: Donors in the United States, Italy and Spain gave samples during acute or convalescent COVID-19. T cells, B-cell-depleted T cells, or PBMCs supplied cDNA or gDNA.

Study processing details: Researchers report that nucleated cell counts were estimated from reference gene primer amplification. Some clones are missing from TCRdb's copy, which holds only in-frame ones; the method was immunoSEQ multiplex PCR. V, J and clone size derive from that table, while D and trimming were established from the DNA sequence. Counted here are under 300,000 clones, 86% occurring once; the ten biggest clones make up around 6.5%. The CDR3 sequence is 15 residues long. V was shortened by 1 base and J by 0 bases, with 9 bases between the two germline ends. CDR1 and CDR2 from the germline V gene are MNHEY and SVGAGI.

The sequence derives from a man aged 55 to 70 with acute or convalescent COVID-19. Sequencing was carried out using peripheral blood. The rearrangement links TRBV6-5 to TRBJ1-1; D gene uncertain. The CDR3 is CASSYLGVLNTEAFF. CDR3 DNA: TGTGCCAGCAGTTACTTGGGAGTTCTGAACACTGAAGCTTTCTTT.